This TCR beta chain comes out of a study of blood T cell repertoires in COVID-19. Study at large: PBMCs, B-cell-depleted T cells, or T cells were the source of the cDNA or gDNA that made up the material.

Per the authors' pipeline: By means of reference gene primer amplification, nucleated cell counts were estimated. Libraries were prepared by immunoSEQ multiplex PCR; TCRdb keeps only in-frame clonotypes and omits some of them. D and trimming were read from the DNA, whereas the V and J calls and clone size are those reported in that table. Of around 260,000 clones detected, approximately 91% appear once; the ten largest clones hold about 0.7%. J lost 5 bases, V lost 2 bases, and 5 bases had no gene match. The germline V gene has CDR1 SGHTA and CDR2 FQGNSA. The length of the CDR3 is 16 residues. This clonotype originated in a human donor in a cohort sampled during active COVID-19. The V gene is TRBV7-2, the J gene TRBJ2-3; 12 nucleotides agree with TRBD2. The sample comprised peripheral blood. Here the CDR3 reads CASSLSLAGGEDTQYF. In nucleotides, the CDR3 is TGTGCCAGCAGCTTAAGTCTAGCGGGGGGGGAAGATACGCAGTATTTT.